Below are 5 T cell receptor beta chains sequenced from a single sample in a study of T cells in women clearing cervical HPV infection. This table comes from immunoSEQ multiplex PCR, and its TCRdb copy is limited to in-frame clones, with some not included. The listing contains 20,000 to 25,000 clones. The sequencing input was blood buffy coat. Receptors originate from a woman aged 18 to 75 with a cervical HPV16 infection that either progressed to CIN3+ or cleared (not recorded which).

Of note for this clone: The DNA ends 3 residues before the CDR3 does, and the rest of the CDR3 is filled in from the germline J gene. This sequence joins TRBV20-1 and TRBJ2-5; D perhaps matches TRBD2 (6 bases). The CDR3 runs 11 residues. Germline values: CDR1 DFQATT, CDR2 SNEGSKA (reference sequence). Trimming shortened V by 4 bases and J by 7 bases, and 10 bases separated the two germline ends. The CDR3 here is CSATREVTQYF. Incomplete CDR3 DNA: TGCAGTGCTACCAGGGAGGTGACC.

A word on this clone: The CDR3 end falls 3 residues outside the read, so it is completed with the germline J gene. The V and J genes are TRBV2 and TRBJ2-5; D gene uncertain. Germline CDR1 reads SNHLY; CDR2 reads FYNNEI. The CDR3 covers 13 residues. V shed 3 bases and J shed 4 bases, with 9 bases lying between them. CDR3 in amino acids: CASSDVPGETQYF. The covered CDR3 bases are TGTGCCAGCAGTGATGTCCCGGGAGAGACC.

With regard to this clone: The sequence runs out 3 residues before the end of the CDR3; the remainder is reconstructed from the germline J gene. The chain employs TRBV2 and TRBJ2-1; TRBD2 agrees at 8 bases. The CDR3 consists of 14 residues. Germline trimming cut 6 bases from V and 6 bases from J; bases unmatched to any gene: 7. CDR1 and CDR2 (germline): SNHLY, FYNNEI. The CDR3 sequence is CASRDRGTSNEQFF. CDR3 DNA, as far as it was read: TGTGCCAGCAGGGATAGAGGGACTAGCAATGAG.

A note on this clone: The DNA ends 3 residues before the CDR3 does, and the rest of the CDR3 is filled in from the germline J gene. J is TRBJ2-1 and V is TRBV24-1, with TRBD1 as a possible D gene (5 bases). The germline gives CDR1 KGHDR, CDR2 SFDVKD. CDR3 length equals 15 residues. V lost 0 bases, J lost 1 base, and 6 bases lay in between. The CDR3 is CATSDLTGSYNEQFF. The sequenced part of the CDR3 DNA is TGTGCCACCAGTGATTTGACAGGATCCTACAATGAG.

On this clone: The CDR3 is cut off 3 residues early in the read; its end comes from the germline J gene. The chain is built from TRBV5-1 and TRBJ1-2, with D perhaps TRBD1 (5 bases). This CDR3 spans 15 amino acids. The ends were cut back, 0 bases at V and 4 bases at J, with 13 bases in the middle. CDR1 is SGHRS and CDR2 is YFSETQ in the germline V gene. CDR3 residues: CASSLEQAGPYGYTF. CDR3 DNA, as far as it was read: TGCGCCAGCAGCTTGGAACAGGCCGGTCCCTATGGC.